This T cell receptor (beta chain) was captured in a study of T cell responses to AZD1222 COVID-19 vaccine. Per germline, CDR1 MNHEY and CDR2 SMNVEV (reference sequence). This CDR3 is 16 amino acids long. Trimming at V came to 0 bases and at J to 9 bases, leaving 9 bases not matched to a gene. Study outcomes and limitations: Clonal diversity was possibly underestimated; the donors were predominantly white British and more often female. Samples come after the peak T cell response, not at day 14.

This clone was seen a single time. Its target is not known. Produced via immunoSEQ multiplex PCR; TCRdb's table is partial and in-frame only. The sample lists approximately 94,000 clones, 80% to 95% occurring once. The sequence was obtained from an adult in good health. The genes are TRBV27 and TRBJ2-1; the match to TRBD1 covers 9 bases. Sequencing used peripheral blood, obtained on day 0 of AZD1222 vaccination. CDR3 loop: CASSLSRGQGNFEQFF. The CDR3 DNA reads as TGTGCCAGCAGTTTATCGCGGGGACAGGGAAACTTTGAGCAGTTCTTC.